A selection of T cell receptor beta chains follows, all from one sample in a study of metastatic and nonmetastatic thyroid tumors. From the PCR reads, TCRdb re-called clones with MiXCR. The sample records some 64,000 clones, 4% to 4.5% being singletons. The specimen was blood. The receptors were gathered from a female donor with papillary thyroid cancer or a benign thyroid nodule (not recorded which). Some clones in this sample may be carry-over from other donors' samples. Each CDR3 is given with its conserved first and last residue. The order of the fields is clone size, V gene, D gene, J gene, CDR3 protein, CDR3 DNA. D genes are given only for firm matches. Size is omitted from some rows. Given values are once, few, many or a class for expanded clones.

>many|TRBV19|TRBD1|TRBJ1-5
CASGVRQGGQPQHF
TGTGCCAGTGGAGTCAGACAGGGCGGTCAGCCCCAGCATTTT
>many|TRBV2|NA|TRBJ2-5
CASSDRGPETQYF
TGTGCCAGCAGTGACCGGGGCCCCGAGACCCAGTACTTC
>many|TRBV3-1|NA|TRBJ2-7
CASSRAGGLTAEQYF
TGTGCCAGCAGCCGGGCAGGGGGACTCACCGCGGAGCAGTACTTC
>many|TRBV12-3/TRBV12-4|NA|TRBJ2-7
CASSSPPASHLYRSYEQYF
TGTGCCAGCAGTTCCCCCCCGGCCAGCCACCTCTACCGCTCCTACGAGCAGTACTTC
>NA|TRBV6-2/TRBV6-3|NA|TRBJ1-5
CASSYSQESQPQHF
TGTGCCAGCAGTTACTCCCAGGAGAGTCAGCCCCAGCATTTT
>many|TRBV15|NA|TRBJ2-7
CATSRDRRQGHIPPSYEQYF
TGTGCCACCAGCAGAGATCGTCGGCAGGGGCATATTCCTCCATCCTACGAGCAGTACTTC
>many|TRBV6-1|TRBD2|TRBJ2-1
CASGTSGSYNEQFF
TGTGCCAGCGGGACTAGCGGGAGCTACAATGAGCAGTTCTTC
>few|TRBV5-1|TRBD2|TRBJ2-4
CASSLTSGLAKNIKYF
TGCGCCAGCAGCCTGACTAGCGGCTTAGCCAAAAACATTAAGTACTTC
>NA|TRBV3-1|NA|TRBJ1-3
CASSRGGNTIYF
TGTGCCAGCAGCCGGGGGGGAAACACCATATATTTT
>few|TRBV20-1|NA|TRBJ1-3
CSARDEGRSGNTIYF
TGCAGTGCTAGAGATGAGGGCCGCTCTGGAAACACCATATATTTT
>many|TRBV24-1|TRBD2|TRBJ2-5
CATSEASGRASQETQYF
TGTGCCACCAGTGAGGCTAGCGGGAGAGCATCCCAAGAGACCCAGTACTTC
>NA|TRBV6-1|TRBD2|TRBJ2-3
CASSELAGGADTQYF
TGTGCCAGCAGTGAACTAGCGGGAGGGGCAGATACGCAGTATTTT
>NA|TRBV12-3/TRBV12-4|TRBD1|TRBJ1-2
CASSFTGGYGYTF
TGTGCCAGCAGTTTTACAGGGGGTTATGGCTACACCTTC
>many|TRBV2|NA|TRBJ2-2
CASSDSRHTGELFF
TGTGCCAGCAGTGATTCCCGGCACACCGGGGAGCTGTTTTTT
>few|TRBV19|NA|TRBJ2-7
CTTGPGSIYEQYF
TGCACCACAGGGCCGGGTTCGATCTACGAGCAGTACTTC
>NA|TRBV28|NA|TRBJ2-7
CASSLGGNYEQYF
TGTGCCAGCAGTTTAGGAGGGAACTACGAGCAGTACTTC
>many|TRBV10-2|TRBD2|TRBJ2-3
CASSDSASGRADTQYF
TGCGCCAGCAGTGATTCGGCTAGCGGGAGGGCAGATACGCAGTATTTT
>many|TRBV5-6|TRBD1|TRBJ2-1
CASSPPLGQGTYNEQFF
TGTGCCAGCAGCCCCCCGCTGGGACAGGGGACCTACAATGAGCAGTTCTTC
>NA|TRBV27|TRBD2|TRBJ2-7
CASTPTSGSHQEQYF
TGTGCCAGCACTCCAACTAGCGGGAGTCACCAAGAGCAGTACTTC
>many|TRBV2|NA|TRBJ2-7
CASSRVRNDRAYEQYF
TGTGCCAGCAGTCGGGTAAGGAATGACAGAGCCTACGAGCAGTACTTC
>NA|TRBV27|TRBD1|TRBJ1-6
CASSHQQGYPIHF
TGTGCCAGCAGTCACCAACAGGGGTATCCCATCCACTTT
>NA|TRBV11-3|NA|TRBJ1-1
CASSYGTAHRAFF
TGTGCCAGCAGTTATGGGACGGCCCACCGGGCTTTCTTT
>NA|TRBV10-2|TRBD2|TRBJ2-1
CASGQGLAGSNEQFF
TGCGCCAGCGGACAAGGACTAGCGGGATCCAATGAGCAGTTCTTC
>many|TRBV6-1|NA|TRBJ1-1
CASSYAGSGGGTEAFF
TGTGCCAGCAGTTACGCCGGTTCGGGTGGGGGGACTGAAGCTTTCTTT
>many|TRBV20-1|TRBD2|TRBJ2-1
CSASGTSGFSYNEQSF
TGCAGTGCGTCCGGGACTAGCGGATTCTCCTACAATGAGCAGTCCTTC
>many|TRBV19|NA|TRBJ2-2
CASTLSTANTGELFF
TGTGCCAGTACTCTTTCGACCGCGAACACCGGGGAGCTGTTTTTT
>many|TRBV6-1|NA|TRBJ2-7
CASRNNLLGDTYEQYF
TGTGCCAGCAGAAATAATCTTCTGGGGGATACCTACGAGCAGTACTTC
>few|TRBV6-4|NA|TRBJ1-2
CASSYLDGNYGYTF
TGTGCCAGCAGTTATCTCGACGGTAACTATGGCTACACCTTC
>NA|TRBV5-6|NA|TRBJ1-2
CASSLGPGITIYGYTF
TGTGCCAGCAGCTTGGGACCGGGTATTACAATCTATGGCTACACCTTC
>many|TRBV29-1|TRBD2|TRBJ2-3
CSSSSGRRADTQYF
TGCAGCAGTAGTAGCGGGAGGAGGGCAGATACGCAGTATTTT
>many|TRBV7-9|NA|TRBJ1-1
CASSLGVASTEAFF
TGTGCCAGCAGCTTAGGGGTCGCTAGCACTGAAGCTTTCTTT
>NA|TRBV10-3|TRBD1|TRBJ2-5
CAIGVRTGGGQETQYF
TGTGCCATCGGTGTACGGACAGGGGGCGGCCAAGAGACCCAGTACTTC
>NA|TRBV5-1|NA|TRBJ1-2
CASRPGGGNYGYTF
TGCGCCAGCAGACCGGGGGGGGGAAATTATGGCTACACCTTC